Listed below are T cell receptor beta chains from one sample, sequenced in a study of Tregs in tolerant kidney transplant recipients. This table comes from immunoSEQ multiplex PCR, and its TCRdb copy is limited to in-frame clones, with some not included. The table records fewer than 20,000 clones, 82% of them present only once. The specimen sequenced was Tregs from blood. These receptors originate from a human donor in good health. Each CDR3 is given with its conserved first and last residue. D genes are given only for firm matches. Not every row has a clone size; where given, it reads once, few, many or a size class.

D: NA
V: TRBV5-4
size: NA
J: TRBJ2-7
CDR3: CASSQSRLNYEQYF
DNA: TGCGCCAGCAGCCAGAGTAGACTCAACTACGAGCAGTACTTC

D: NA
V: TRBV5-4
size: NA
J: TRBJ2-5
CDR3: CASSPRTAAETQYF
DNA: TGTGCCAGCAGCCCCCGGACTGCGGCGGAGACCCAGTACTTC

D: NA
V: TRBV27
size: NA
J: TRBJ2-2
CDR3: CASSSLPPPNTGELFF
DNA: TGTGCCAGCAGTTCCCTCCCTCCACCGAACACCGGGGAGCTGTTTTTT

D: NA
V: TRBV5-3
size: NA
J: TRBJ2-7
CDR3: CARSPGIVTDYEQYF
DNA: TGTGCCAGAAGCCCCGGTATAGTAACCGATTACGAGCAGTACTTC

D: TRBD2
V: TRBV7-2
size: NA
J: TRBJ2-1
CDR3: CATPNGVAGYNEQFF
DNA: TGTGCCACCCCAAACGGGGTAGCGGGGTACAATGAGCAGTTCTTC

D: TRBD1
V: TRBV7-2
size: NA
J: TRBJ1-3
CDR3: CASSLYGTGGINTIYF
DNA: TGTGCCAGCAGCTTATACGGGACAGGGGGCATCAACACCATATATTTT

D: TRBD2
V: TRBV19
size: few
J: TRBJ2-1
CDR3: CASMVGPGLAGGPGEQFF
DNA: TGTGCCAGTATGGTGGGGCCGGGACTAGCGGGAGGGCCGGGTGAGCAGTTCTTC

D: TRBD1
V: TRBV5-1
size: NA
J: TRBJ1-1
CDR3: CASSLGRQGNEAFF
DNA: TGCGCCAGCAGCTTGGGTAGACAGGGGAATGAAGCTTTCTTT

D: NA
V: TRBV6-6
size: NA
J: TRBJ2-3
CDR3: CASTVGTDTQYF
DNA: TGTGCCAGCACCGTAGGAACAGATACGCAGTATTTT

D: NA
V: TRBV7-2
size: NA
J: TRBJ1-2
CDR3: CASRRDRSGYTF
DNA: TGTGCCAGCAGGCGGGACCGATCGGGCTACACCTTC

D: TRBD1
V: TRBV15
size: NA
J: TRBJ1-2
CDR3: CATSRGRDRGLYGYTF
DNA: TGTGCCACCAGCAGAGGTCGCGACAGGGGGCTCTATGGCTACACCTTC

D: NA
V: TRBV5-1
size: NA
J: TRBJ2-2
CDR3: CASSSGGLLAGRGTGELFF
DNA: TGCGCCAGCAGCTCTGGCGGCCTTCTAGCAGGGCGAGGCACCGGGGAGCTGTTTTTT

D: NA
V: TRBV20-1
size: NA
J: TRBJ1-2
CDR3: CSASRGRGYTF
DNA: TGCAGTGCTTCACGGGGGCGCGGCTACACCTTC

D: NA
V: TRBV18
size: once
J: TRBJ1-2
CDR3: CASSPAERHGYTF
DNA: TGTGCCAGCTCACCTGCGGAGAGACATGGCTACACCTTC

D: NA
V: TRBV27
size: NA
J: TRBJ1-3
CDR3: CASSSLREGGNTIYF
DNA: TGTGCCAGCAGTTCGCTCAGGGAAGGTGGAAACACCATATATTTT

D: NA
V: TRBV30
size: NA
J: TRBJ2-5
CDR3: CAWSVQTETQYF
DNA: TGTGCCTGGAGTGTACAGACAGAGACCCAGTACTTC

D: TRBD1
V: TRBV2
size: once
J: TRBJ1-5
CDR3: CASKEDRGLQHF
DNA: TGTGCCAGCAAAGAGGACAGGGGGTTACAGCATTTT

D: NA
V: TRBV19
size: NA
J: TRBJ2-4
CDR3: CASSITSLGTPAKNIQYF
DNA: TGTGCCAGTAGTATAACGTCCCTCGGGACCCCAGCCAAAAACATTCAGTACTTC

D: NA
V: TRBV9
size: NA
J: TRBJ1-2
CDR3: CASRTNYGYTF
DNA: TGTGCCAGCAGGACTAACTATGGCTACACCTTC

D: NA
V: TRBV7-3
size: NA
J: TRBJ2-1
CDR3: CASRVSAGHDEQFF
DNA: TGTGCCAGCCGGGTCTCAGCGGGCCATGATGAGCAGTTCTTC

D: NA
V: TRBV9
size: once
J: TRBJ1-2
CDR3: CASSYGTANYGYTF
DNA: TGTGCCAGCAGCTACGGGACGGCTAACTATGGCTACACCTTC

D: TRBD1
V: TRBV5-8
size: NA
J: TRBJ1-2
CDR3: CASSRTGANYGYTF
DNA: TGTGCCAGCAGCCGGACAGGGGCTAACTATGGCTACACCTTC

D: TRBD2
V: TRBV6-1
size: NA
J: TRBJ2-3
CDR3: CASSGLAGGRRRITDTQYF
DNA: TGTGCCAGCAGTGGGCTAGCGGGAGGCCGCCGGCGAATCACAGATACGCAGTATTTT

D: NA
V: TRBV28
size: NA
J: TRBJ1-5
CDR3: CASSYSGINQPQHF
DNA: TGTGCCAGCTCCTACTCCGGGATCAATCAGCCCCAGCATTTT

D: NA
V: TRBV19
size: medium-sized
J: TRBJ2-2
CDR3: CASTQYANTGELFF
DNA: TGTGCCAGCACACAGTACGCGAACACCGGGGAGCTGTTTTTT

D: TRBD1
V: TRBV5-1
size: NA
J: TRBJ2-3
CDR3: CASSIEQGAGDTQYF
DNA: TGCGCCAGCAGCATAGAGCAGGGGGCGGGAGATACGCAGTATTTT

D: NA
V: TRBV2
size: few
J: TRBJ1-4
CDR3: CASREGNEKLFF
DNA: TGTGCCAGCAGGGAGGGTAATGAAAAACTGTTTTTT

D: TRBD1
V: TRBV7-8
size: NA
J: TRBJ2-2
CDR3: CASSLRDRIGDTGELFF
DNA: TGTGCCAGCAGCTTGAGGGACAGGATTGGGGACACCGGGGAGCTGTTTTTT

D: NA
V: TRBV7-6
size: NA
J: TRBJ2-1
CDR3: CASSLENWVRNEQFF
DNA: TGTGCCAGCAGCTTAGAGAATTGGGTGCGGAATGAGCAGTTCTTC

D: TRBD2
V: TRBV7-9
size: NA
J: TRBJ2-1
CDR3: CASSLGLAGGNEQFF
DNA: TGTGCCAGCAGCTTAGGCCTAGCGGGGGGGAATGAGCAGTTCTTC

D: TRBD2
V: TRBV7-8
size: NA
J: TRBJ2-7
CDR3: CASSLSRLAGGLSYEQYF
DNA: TGTGCCAGCAGCTTAAGTCGGCTAGCGGGAGGCCTCTCCTACGAGCAGTACTTC

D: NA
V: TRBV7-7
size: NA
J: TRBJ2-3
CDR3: CASSLVVGFSTDTQYF
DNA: TGTGCCAGCAGCTTAGTTGTGGGGTTTAGCACAGATACGCAGTATTTT

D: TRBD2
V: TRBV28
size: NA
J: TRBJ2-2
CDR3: CASSYRSGRAGELFF
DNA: TGTGCCAGCAGTTATCGTAGCGGGAGGGCCGGGGAGCTGTTTTTT

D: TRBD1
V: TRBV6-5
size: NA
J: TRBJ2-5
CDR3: CASSLTGGQETQYF
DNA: TGTGCCAGCAGTTTAACAGGGGGCCAAGAGACCCAGTACTTC

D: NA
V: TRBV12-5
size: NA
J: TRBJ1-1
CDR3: CASGLVRLFNTEAFF
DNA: TGTGCTAGTGGTTTGGTAAGGCTTTTTAACACTGAAGCTTTCTTT

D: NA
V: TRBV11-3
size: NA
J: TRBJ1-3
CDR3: CASSFSGLPGNTIYF
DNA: TGTGCCAGCAGCTTCTCCGGACTACCTGGAAACACCATATATTTT

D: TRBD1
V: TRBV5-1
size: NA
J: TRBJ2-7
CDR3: CASSLGQGEQEQYF
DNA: TGCGCCAGCAGCTTGGGACAGGGTGAGCAGGAGCAGTACTTC

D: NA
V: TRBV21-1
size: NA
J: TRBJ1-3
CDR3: CATPRRKGAF
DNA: TGTGCCACCCCCCGGCGTAAGGGGGCCTTT

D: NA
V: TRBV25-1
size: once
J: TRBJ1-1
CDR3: CASSELSSGTEAFF
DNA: TGTGCCAGCAGTGAATTGTCTAGTGGCACTGAAGCTTTCTTT

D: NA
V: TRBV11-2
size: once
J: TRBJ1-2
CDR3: CASSFTGSNYGYTF
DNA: TGTGCCAGCAGCTTTACAGGGAGCAACTATGGCTACACCTTC

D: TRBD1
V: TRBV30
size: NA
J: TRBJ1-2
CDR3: CACVGGGKYGYTF
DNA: TGTGCCTGCGTGGGAGGGGGCAAATATGGCTACACCTTC

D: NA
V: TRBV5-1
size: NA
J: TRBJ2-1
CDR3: CASSLFTGPPYNEQFF
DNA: TGCGCCAGCAGCTTGTTTACGGGCCCGCCATACAATGAGCAGTTCTTC

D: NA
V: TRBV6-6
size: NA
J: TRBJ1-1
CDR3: CASRSDRKAFF
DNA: TGTGCCAGCAGATCTGATCGGAAAGCTTTCTTT

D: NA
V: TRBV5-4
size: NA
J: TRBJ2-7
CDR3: CASSVQGYEQYF
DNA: TGTGCCAGCAGCGTACAGGGATACGAGCAGTACTTC

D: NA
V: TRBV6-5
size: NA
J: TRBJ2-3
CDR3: CASSFLTGRADTQYF
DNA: TGTGCCAGCAGTTTTCTTACAGGGCGGGCAGATACGCAGTATTTT

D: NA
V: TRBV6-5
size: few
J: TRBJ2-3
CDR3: CASSPFGGTDTQYF
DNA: TGTGCCAGCAGTCCCTTTGGAGGCACAGATACGCAGTATTTT

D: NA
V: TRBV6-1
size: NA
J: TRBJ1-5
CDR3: CASSESIWWPNQPQHF
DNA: TGTGCCAGCAGTGAATCTATATGGTGGCCTAATCAGCCCCAGCATTTT

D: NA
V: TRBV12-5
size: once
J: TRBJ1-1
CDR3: CASGLARRTELNTEAFF
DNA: TGTGCTAGTGGTTTGGCCCGAAGGACGGAGCTGAACACTGAAGCTTTCTTT

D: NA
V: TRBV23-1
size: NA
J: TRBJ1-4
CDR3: CASSPWWGRREKLFF
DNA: TGCGCCAGCAGTCCCTGGTGGGGGCGGCGAGAAAAACTGTTTTTT

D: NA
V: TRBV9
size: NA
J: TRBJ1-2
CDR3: CASSVGPGRNYGYTF
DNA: TGTGCCAGCAGCGTAGGGCCCGGCAGAAACTATGGCTACACCTTC

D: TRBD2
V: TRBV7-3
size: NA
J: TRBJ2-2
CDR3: CASSLGASGNTGELFF
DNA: TGTGCCAGCAGCTTAGGTGCTAGCGGGAACACCGGGGAGCTGTTTTTT

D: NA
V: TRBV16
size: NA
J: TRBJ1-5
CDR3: CASSQVSPYSNQPQHF
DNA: TGTGCCAGCAGCCAAGTGTCCCCCTATAGCAATCAGCCCCAGCATTTT

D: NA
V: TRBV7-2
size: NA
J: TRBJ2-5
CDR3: CASSSPPAPAYF
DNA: TGTGCCAGCAGCTCCCCCCCAGCACCGGCGTACTTC

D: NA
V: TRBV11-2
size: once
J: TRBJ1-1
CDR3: CASSMAGRNTEAFF
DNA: TGTGCCAGCAGCATGGCAGGGAGGAACACTGAAGCTTTCTTT

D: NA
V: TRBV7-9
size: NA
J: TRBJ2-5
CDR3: CASSSLGAETQYF
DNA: TGTGCCAGCAGCTCCTTAGGGGCGGAGACCCAGTACTTC

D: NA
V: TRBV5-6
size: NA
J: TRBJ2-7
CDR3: CASSFSYEQYF
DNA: TGTGCCAGCAGCTTTAGCTACGAGCAGTACTTC

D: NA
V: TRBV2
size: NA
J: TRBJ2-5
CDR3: CASSEGAVEGETQYF
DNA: TGTGCCAGCAGTGAAGGGGCAGTAGAAGGGGAGACCCAGTACTTC

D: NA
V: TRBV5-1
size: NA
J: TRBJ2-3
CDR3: CASSFTRGAVTDTQYF
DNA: TGCGCCAGCAGCTTTACTCGGGGGGCAGTTACAGATACGCAGTATTTT

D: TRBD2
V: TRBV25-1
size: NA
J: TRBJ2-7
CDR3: CASSSDTGLAGEQYF
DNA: TGTGCCAGCAGTTCAGATACGGGACTAGCGGGAGAGCAGTACTTC

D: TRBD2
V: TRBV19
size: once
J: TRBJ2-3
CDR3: CASSGTSGGVLGQYF
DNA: TGTGCCAGTAGTGGAACGAGCGGGGGGGTGCTGGGGCAGTATTTT